Described below is a single T cell receptor beta chain sequence and its context. The sample is drawn from a study of T cell changes during pregnancy in multiple sclerosis. The CDR3 consists of 14 residues. CDR1 is SEHNR, CDR2 FQNEAQ, per germline (reference sequence). Between the trimmed V and J ends, which lost 1 base and 5 bases, there was a span of 12 bases. Produced via immunoSEQ multiplex PCR; TCRdb's table is partial and in-frame only. The table lists approximately 90,000 clones, less than 95% of them singletons, with 0.95% in the top ten. The starting material was peripheral blood, obtained before pregnancy. This receptor was obtained from a female donor with multiple sclerosis, enrolled in a pregnancy study. The chain recombines TRBV7-9 with TRBJ2-7; D remains unclear. In nucleotides, the CDR3 is TGTGCCAGCAGCTTAGTTACAGCCCCGCACGAGCAGTACTTC. This codes for CASSLVTAPHEQYF.